This T cell receptor (beta chain) was retrieved from a study of a mutant IDH1 vaccine in newly diagnosed glioma. In the study overall: Patients came in for eight vaccinations, in weeks 1, 3, 5, 7, 11, 15, 19 and 23. Radiotherapy alone preceded vaccination by 4-6 weeks; alternatively, vaccination started with temozolomide cycles.

Notes on this clone: Its antigen remains unknown.

Documented time point: week 5, during vaccination. The content of each vaccine dose was 300 ug of mutant IDH1 20-mer peptide, and topical imiquimod accompanied it. CDR3 length: 16 residues. V lost 3 bases to trimming and J lost 4 bases; unmatched junction nucleotides: 4. Germline lookup yields CDR1 SEHNR and CDR2 FQNEAQ (reference sequence). Clones were read by immunoSEQ multiplex PCR, and TCRdb kept only the in-frame ones, dropping some. The table has about 83,000 clones, roughly nine tenths seen once. This TCR was recovered from a woman between 50 and 59 years old with glioma. The specimen was PBMCs, collected from a glioma patient whose treatment included an IDH1 peptide vaccine. The chain combines TRBV7-9 with TRBJ2-2; 11 bases agree with TRBD2. The CDR3 sequence: CASSLGLADPTGELFF. The CDR3 DNA is TGTGCCAGCAGCTTGGGACTAGCGGACCCCACCGGGGAGCTGTTTTTT.